These 9 T cell receptor beta chains were sequenced from one sample in a study of CD8+CD57+ T cells in acquired aplastic anemia (dated by TCRdb to 2016 to 2019). Expansion of CD8+CD57+ cells had been shown by flow cytometry in the patients chosen for sequencing. The instrument was an Illumina HiSeq 2000. TCR beta VDJ combination and CDR3 sequence profiling used genomic DNA as the template. TCRdb trimmed the raw reads at Q25, called clones with MiXCR and kept productive beta chains. Identical CDR3 protein sequences are pooled into one entry, listed with their most common genes and DNA. For this sample there are about 190,000 distinct CDR3 sequences; around 47% appear just once. The leading ten clones occupy 9.7% of the sample. What was sequenced was sorted CD4+, CD8+, or CD8+CD57+ T cells (not recorded which) from PBMCs. The receptors come from a human donor with aplastic anemia.

This clonotype was picked up many times. V is TRBV7-3 and J is TRBJ2-1, with D unresolved. The CDR3 runs 14 residues. Trimming took 5 bases from V and 9 from J, leaving 17 bases between them. Germline CDR1 is SGHTA and CDR2 is FQGTGA. In DNA, the CDR3 is TGTGCCAGCAGCCGACAAGGTAGTGATGGTGAGCAGTTCTTC. Amino acids: CASSRQGSDGEQFF.

J is TRBJ1-6 and V is TRBV7-9, with a weak D call TRBD1 (6 bases). V shed 1 base and J shed 10 bases, with 14 bases lying between them. CDR1 and CDR2 from the germline V gene are SEHNR and FQNEAQ (reference sequence). CDR3 size: 15 residues. The CDR3 bases are TGTGCCAGCAGCTTAGAACAGGGAGGTCGATCACCCCTCCACTTT. Amino acids: CASSLEQGGRSPLHF.

About this clonotype itself: The junction and the germline gene differ at one end; a read error may be behind it. The chain is built from TRBV20-1 and TRBJ2-3; 7 bases align to TRBD1. Germline lookup yields CDR1 DFQATT and CDR2 SNEGSKA (reference sequence). The CDR3 covers 13 residues. The CDR3: CSARQGSPDTRYF. The CDR3 DNA reads as TGCAGTGCCCGACAGGGAAGCCCAGATACGCGGTATTTT.

The chain joins TRBV24-1 to TRBJ2-5, with a tentative D call TRBD2 (5 bases). The CDR3 totals 11 residues. V was shortened by 5 bases and J by 9 bases, with 9 bases between the two germline ends. Germline V gene data show CDR1 as KGHDR and CDR2 as SFDVKD. The CDR3 bases are TGTGCCACCAGTGGGGAGAGGGCCCAGTACTTC. It translates to CATSGERAQYF.

The chain couples TRBV29-1 to TRBJ2-5, with D tentatively TRBD1 or TRBD2 (5 bases each). CDR3 length equals 12 residues. Germline-derived CDR1 and CDR2 are SQVTM and ANQGSEA. The V end was cut by 5 bases, the J end by 3 bases, with 10 bases between. The CDR3, as DNA: TGCAGCGTTTGGGGGTTCGAAGAGACCCAGTACTTC. It encodes CSVWGFEETQYF.

This clonotype occurred many times. This rearrangement joins TRBV7-2 to TRBJ2-7; 10 nucleotides align to TRBD2. Per germline, CDR1 SGHTA and CDR2 FQGNSA. The CDR3 loop spans 15 amino acids. V lost 4 bases to trimming and J lost 2 bases; unmatched junction nucleotides: 5. The DNA for the CDR3 is TGTGCCAGCAGCTCGACTAGCGGGTCCACCTACGAGCAGTACTTC. It is translated as CASSSTSGSTYEQYF.

The chain joins TRBV6-1 to TRBJ2-7; D may be TRBD2 (7 bases). Trimming shortened V by 11 bases and J by 3 bases, and 17 bases separated the two germline ends. The CDR3 is made up of 13 amino acids. Germline CDR1 MNHNS, CDR2 SASEGT. CDR3 amino acids: CASGGGENYEQYF. The CDR3 nucleotides are TGTGCCTCTGGCGGGGGCGAGAACTACGAGCAGTACTTC.

The table lists this clonotype with many counts. The chain uses TRBV6-1 and TRBJ2-7, with D perhaps TRBD1 (6 bases). Germline CDR1 and CDR2: MNHNS and SASEGT. This CDR3 spans 13 amino acids. V lost 6 bases and J 3 bases, leaving 12 bases between the germline ends. This CDR3 is CASRPGQFYEQYF. The CDR3 bases are TGTGCCAGCAGGCCCGGACAGTTCTACGAGCAGTACTTC.

The CDR3 here is CASSPIGWDEQFF. Here the CDR3 DNA reads TGTGCCAGCTCGCCTATAGGGTGGGATGAGCAGTTCTTC. This chain links TRBV18 with TRBJ2-1; D unresolved. CDR3 length equals 13 residues. The V and J ends lost 6 bases and 8 bases respectively, with 14 bases between them. In germline, CDR1 is KGHSH, CDR2 LQKENI.